The rows below give T cell receptor beta chains drawn from one sample of a study of blood T cell repertoires in COVID-19. Sequenced by immunoSEQ multiplex PCR; TCRdb stores in-frame clones only, minus some. The table has approximately 260,000 clones, around 83% seen once. Sequenced material: peripheral blood. The receptors were gathered from a man aged 18 to 29 with active or convalescent COVID-19. CDR3s include the opening cysteine and the closing phenylalanine or tryptophan. The order of the fields is V gene, clone size, D gene, J gene, CDR3 DNA, CDR3 protein. The D gene is left open where the match is weak. Rows may omit the clone size; those that give it use once, few, many or a size class.

>TRBV7-2|once|.|TRBJ1-5
TGTGCCAGCAGCTTTACGACAGACGCTCAGCCCCAGCATTTT
CASSFTTDAQPQHF
>TRBV7-9|once|.|TRBJ1-6
TGTGCCAGCAGCTTAAGCGAGTCGGGTTTATATAATTCACCCCTCCACTTT
CASSLSESGLYNSPLHF
>TRBV7-3|.|TRBD1|TRBJ1-2
TGTGCCAGCAGCACAGGACAGGGAAGCGGCTACACCTTC
CASSTGQGSGYTF
>TRBV9|.|TRBD2|TRBJ2-2
TGTGCCAGCAGCCTAGGCCTAGCGGGGGGGACGGCGAACACCGGGGAGCTGTTTTTT
CASSLGLAGGTANTGELFF
>TRBV7-8|.|TRBD2|TRBJ2-1
TGTGCCAGCAGCTTAGCCCTCCTAGCGGGAGGATTGAATGAGCAGTTCTTC
CASSLALLAGGLNEQFF
>TRBV27|.|.|TRBJ2-6
TGTGCCAGCATGGCCCAGGAGGCTGGGGCCAACGTCCTGACTTTC
CASMAQEAGANVLTF
>TRBV4-1|.|.|TRBJ1-1
TGCGCCAGCAGCCAAGCCGTCTTGGGGCACACTGAAGCTTTCTTT
CASSQAVLGHTEAFF
>TRBV11-2|.|.|TRBJ2-7
TGTGCCAGCAGCTTAGGGACAGTCGGCTACGAGCAGTACTTC
CASSLGTVGYEQYF
>TRBV27|.|.|TRBJ2-3
TGTGCCAGCAGCGGGGAAGGGCGAGATACGCAGTATTTT
CASSGEGRDTQYF
>TRBV2|.|.|TRBJ1-2
TGTGCCAGCAACGGAGATCTTAACTATGGCTACACCTTC
CASNGDLNYGYTF
>TRBV19|.|TRBD2|TRBJ2-2
TGTGCCAGTAGCCCACTAGCGGGGGGCAACACCGGGGAGCTGTTTTTT
CASSPLAGGNTGELFF
>TRBV5-5|once|.|TRBJ1-6
TGTGCCAGCAGCCGCCGTTCGGGAGGGGATAATTCACCCCTCCACTTT
CASSRRSGGDNSPLHF
>TRBV5-1|once|.|TRBJ2-2
TGCGCCAGCAGCTCGGAACTAGCAGCCAGGACGGGCACCGGGGAGCTGTTTTTT
CASSSELAARTGTGELFF
>TRBV10-3|.|TRBD2|TRBJ2-5
TGTGCCATCAACAAGCGGGAGGGGCGAGAGACCCAGTACTTC
CAINKREGRETQYF
>TRBV18|.|TRBD1|TRBJ1-5
TGTGCCAGCTCTACCGGGGGGACAGGGGATGGACAGCCCCAGCATTTT
CASSTGGTGDGQPQHF
>TRBV10-3|.|TRBD1|TRBJ2-3
TGTGCCATCAGTGAAAAGATCCTCGGGACAGCGACGGGAGATACGCAGTATTTT
CAISEKILGTATGDTQYF
>TRBV3-1/TRBV3-2|.|.|TRBJ1-3
TGTGCCAGCAGCCAAGATAGATCTCCTGGAAACACCATATATTTT
CASSQDRSPGNTIYF
>TRBV12-3/TRBV12-4|.|.|TRBJ1-1
TGTGCCAGCAGTTTGTTGGGGACAGAAGCTTTCTTT
CASSLLGTEAFF
>TRBV14|.|TRBD2|TRBJ2-2
TGTGCCAGCAGCCAGCAGCGGGGGGCTTTCGGGGAGCTGTTTTTT
CASSQQRGAFGELFF
>TRBV4-1|.|.|TRBJ1-2
TGCGCCAGCAGCCAAGTGACGGGAAACTATGGCTACACCTTC
CASSQVTGNYGYTF
>TRBV12-3/TRBV12-4|.|.|TRBJ2-7
TGTGCCAGCAGTTACATACAGGGCATCGAGCAGTACTTC
CASSYIQGIEQYF
>TRBV27|once|.|TRBJ2-1
TGTGCCAGCAGTTTAGGGCTTGTACAGTTCTTC
CASSLGLVQFF
>TRBV13|.|TRBD2|TRBJ2-7
TGTGCCAGCAGCTTGGAGCGGGGTTCCTACGAGCAGTACTTC
CASSLERGSYEQYF
>TRBV5-1|.|TRBD1|TRBJ1-2
TGCGCCAGCTCCCGCCGACAGGGCGACAACTATGGCTACACCTTC
CASSRRQGDNYGYTF
>TRBV5-1|once|TRBD1|TRBJ1-1
TGCGCCAGCAGCTTGGGACAGGGGGCATCAGGGGAAGCTTTCTTT
CASSLGQGASGEAFF
>TRBV5-1|.|.|TRBJ1-1
TGCGCCAGCAGCTTGGGTCAGGGGAGCACTGAAGCTTTCTTT
CASSLGQGSTEAFF
>TRBV4-3|once|.|TRBJ1-4
TGCGCCAGCAGCCAAGGTCCGGGGTCTGGTGAAAAACTGTTTTTT
CASSQGPGSGEKLFF
>TRBV3-1/TRBV3-2|.|.|TRBJ2-1
TGTGCCAGCAGCCAAGAATGGCAATACAATGAGCAGTTCTTC
CASSQEWQYNEQFF
>TRBV7-9|.|TRBD2|TRBJ2-3
TGTGCCAGCAGCTCACTAGCGGGAGTGACAGATACGCAGTATTTT
CASSSLAGVTDTQYF
>TRBV12-5|.|.|TRBJ1-4
TGTGCTAGTGGTTTGGTACGGTCAGGGCAGACTAATGAAAAACTGTTTTTT
CASGLVRSGQTNEKLFF
>TRBV6-1|.|.|TRBJ2-1
TGTGCCAGCAGTGAAATGGGAGCCAAATACAATGAGCAGTTCTTC
CASSEMGAKYNEQFF
>TRBV19|.|TRBD1|TRBJ2-7
TGTGCCAGTAGTATAGAGGTCTCCCGGACAGGACTGGACGAGCAGTACTTC
CASSIEVSRTGLDEQYF
>TRBV6-5|.|.|TRBJ2-7
TGTGCCAGCCTGAAGGCAGGGTCCCACGAGCAGTACTTC
CASLKAGSHEQYF
>TRBV3-1/TRBV3-2|.|.|TRBJ2-7
TGTGCCAGCAGCCAAGCGGCGGTGGCTTTCCCGGCCGAGCAGTACTTC
CASSQAAVAFPAEQYF
>TRBV20-1|.|.|TRBJ2-5
TGCAGTGCTAGTGGGAGTGAGACCCAGTACTTC
CSASGSETQYF
>TRBV29-1|.|TRBD1|TRBJ2-2
TGCAGCGTTGGATTACTCCCGGGACAGGTCACCGGGGAGCTGTTTTTT
CSVGLLPGQVTGELFF
>TRBV6-6|.|TRBD1|TRBJ1-6
TGTGCCAGCAACAATTCCGGGGACAGGAATTCACCCCTCCACTTT
CASNNSGDRNSPLHF
>TRBV30|.|TRBD1|TRBJ1-2
TGTGCCTGGGATCCCACAGGGGGCGGTCGGTATGGCTACACCTTC
CAWDPTGGGRYGYTF
>TRBV11-3|.|TRBD2|TRBJ2-3
TGTGCCAGCCGGAGGTCTAGCGGGAGTTTTAGCACAGATACGCAGTATTTT
CASRRSSGSFSTDTQYF
>TRBV7-9|.|.|TRBJ2-2
TGTGCCAGCAGCCTAGTAGGGGACACCGGGGAGCTGTTTTTT
CASSLVGDTGELFF
>TRBV3-1/TRBV3-2|.|.|TRBJ2-6
TGTGCCAGCAGCCCCCCCGACAGCTCTGGGGCCAACGTCCTGACTTTC
CASSPPDSSGANVLTF
>TRBV4-1|.|TRBD1|TRBJ2-1
TGCGCCAGCAGCCAAGTGACAGGGGAGTACGATGAGCAGTTCTTC
CASSQVTGEYDEQFF
>TRBV18|.|TRBD2|TRBJ2-1
TGTGCCAGCTCACCGAAAGCGGGATTGGACAATGAGCAGTTCTTC
CASSPKAGLDNEQFF
>TRBV4-2|.|TRBD2|TRBJ2-2
TGTGCCAGCAGCCAAGGGGGGGGAACCGGGGAGCTGTTTTTT
CASSQGGGTGELFF
>TRBV30|.|.|TRBJ1-1
TGTGCCTGGGTGGGGGCAGAAGCTTTCTTT
CAWVGAEAFF